This TCR beta chain comes out of a study of blood T cell repertoires in COVID-19. Study as a whole: Italy, Spain and the United States were the sources of the convalescent and acute COVID-19 samples.

Participants were aged about 18 to 95 years, lived in around 25 US areas, and enrolled virtually. The germline V gene encodes CDR1 ENHRY and CDR2 SYGVKD. The CDR3 has 14 amino acids. The V gene end was trimmed by 8 bases and the J gene end by 3 bases; junction bases not matched to a gene: 5. The repertoire was sequenced with immunoSEQ multiplex PCR; TCRdb's copy has only in-frame clones and lacks some. The sample records about 200,000 clones, around 88% being singletons. There are a few counts of this clone. This TCR came from a man between 40 and 49 years old with acute COVID-19. This chain connects TRBV10-3 to TRBJ2-2; TRBD2 matches 8 bases. The source material was PBMCs or T cells enriched from blood (not recorded which). The DNA for the CDR3 is TGTGCCATCCGGGGGGGATTGGACACCGGGGAGCTGTTTTTT. Translation gives CAIRGGLDTGELFF.